The 31 T cell receptor beta chains below were found in one sample sequenced in a study of CD8 T cells in ankylosing spondylitis. TCRdb analysed the 5' RACE reads with MiXCR anew, one entry per CDR3 protein. The sample yields roughly 250,000 distinct CDR3 sequences, about 9.1% seen once. The sequenced sample consisted of blood, either unsorted or a sorted T cell fraction (not recorded which). The receptors were sampled from a male donor with ankylosing spondylitis or in good health (not recorded which).

This chain uses TRBV3-1 with TRBJ1-2; TRBD1 is a possible D gene (6 bases). With 3 bases removed from V and 8 bases from J, the gap between germline ends came to 10 bases. The CDR3 length is 12 residues. The germline gives CDR1 LGHDT, CDR2 YNNKEL (reference sequence). The CDR3 region is CASSHRGSGYTF. The CDR3, as DNA: TGTGCCAGCAGCCACAGGGGATCGGGCTACACCTTC.

A remark on this clonotype: A read error may explain this, as a much larger clone is one base away. V and J are TRBV5-1 and TRBJ1-5; tentative D call: TRBD1 (6 bases). This CDR3 is built from 15 residues. Germline CDR1 is SGHRS and CDR2 is YFSETQ. This chain's CDR3 is CACRPDTGSGQPQHF. The CDR3 DNA follows: TGCGCCTGCAGACCTGATACAGGGTCGGGGCAGCCCCAGCATTTT.

Ten or more counts support this clonotype. This chain joins TRBV29-1 and TRBJ1-1; maybe TRBD1 (6 bases). Germline V gene lookup returns CDR1 SQVTM and CDR2 ANQGSEA. This CDR3 spans 12 amino acids. Trimming removed 6 bases from V and 6 bases from J, with 14 bases in between. DNA for the CDR3: TGCAGCGTCCGGACCGCAGGGGCTGAAGCTTTCTTT. Translating it yields CSVRTAGAEAFF.

This chain connects TRBV7-9 to TRBJ2-1, with TRBD1 as a possible D gene (6 bases). Germline V gene data show CDR1 as SEHNR and CDR2 as FQNEAQ (reference sequence). Trimming cost V 8 bases and J 5 bases, with 19 bases left between them. The CDR3 totals 15 residues. DNA of the CDR3: TGTGCCAGCGTTCGGGAACAGGGAGCGAACAATGAGCAGTTCTTC. It is translated as CASVREQGANNEQFF.

This clonotype was picked up many times. V is TRBV7-2 and J is TRBJ2-1; TRBD1 or TRBD2 may be the D gene (6 bases each). The V gene lost 3 bases and the J gene lost 5 bases, with 14 bases spanning the gap. The CDR3 extends over 15 amino acids. CDR1 SGHTA and CDR2 FQGNSA come from the germline V gene. CDR3 DNA: TGTGCCAGCAGCTTGAAGGGGGGCCGGAACAATGAGCAGTTCTTC. Amino acid sequence: CASSLKGGRNNEQFF.

This clonotype was recorded a few times. The chain is built from TRBV7-6 and TRBJ2-7; 8 bases fit TRBD1. Germline CDR1 is SGHVS and CDR2 is FNYEAQ. This CDR3 region has 13 residues. The trim removed 4 bases at V and 3 bases at J, leaving 2 bases unmatched. Here the CDR3 reads CASSWTGNYEQYF. DNA for the CDR3: TGTGCCAGCAGCTGGACAGGGAACTACGAGCAGTACTTC.

The sample holds many counts of this clonotype. This chain links TRBV20-1 with TRBJ1-3; weak D call: TRBD1 (6 bases). Trimming shortened V by 2 bases and J by 6 bases, and 11 bases separated the two germline ends. Germline V gene lookup returns CDR1 DFQATT and CDR2 SNEGSKA (reference sequence). CDR3 length: 13 amino acids. The CDR3 coding sequence is TGCAGTGCTAGAAGGGGGGCAGAAAACACCATATATTTT. It translates to CSARRGAENTIYF.

The J gene is TRBJ1-5, the V gene TRBV15, with unresolved D. The CDR3 totals 14 residues. The germline V and J ends were trimmed by 1 base and 8 bases, with 12 bases remaining between them. Per germline, CDR1 LNHNV and CDR2 YYDKDF (reference sequence). CDR3 sequence reads: CATSRGVGPKPQHF. DNA for the CDR3: TGTGCCACCAGCAGAGGGGTCGGACCGAAGCCCCAGCATTTT.

In this sample, this clonotype turned up many times. This rearrangement joins TRBV4-3 to TRBJ2-1; TRBD2 matches 7 bases. J gave up 0 bases and V 0 bases, and 8 bases lay outside the gene matches. CDR1 is LGHNA and CDR2 is YSLEER in the germline V gene. The CDR3 extends over 18 amino acids. The CDR3 coding sequence is TGCGCCAGCAGCCAAGAATGGGGAGGGACGAGCTCCTACAATGAGCAGTTCTTC. Translating it yields CASSQEWGGTSSYNEQFF.

This clonotype was found many times. V and J are TRBV12-3 or TRBV12-4 and TRBJ1-2, with TRBD1 matching over 7 bases. The length of the CDR3 is 16 residues. V was pared by 7 bases and J by 5 bases, with 16 bases of the junction left unmatched. The CDR3 reads CASILEPGQQLYGYTF. CDR3 nucleotide sequence: TGTGCCAGCATCCTAGAGCCGGGACAGCAGCTTTATGGCTACACCTTC.

A word on this clonotype: A read error may be the cause here, since a much bigger clone is one base away. V gene TRBV5-6 combines with J gene TRBJ1-2; D not resolved. CDR3 length: 13 amino acids. Per the germline V gene, CDR1 is SGHDT and CDR2 is YYEEEE. With 4 bases removed from V and 7 bases from J, the gap between germline ends came to 14 bases. In DNA form, the CDR3 reads TGTGCCAGCAGCCAACTTGGCAACCTTGGCTACACCTTC. Protein: CASSQLGNLGYTF.

This clonotype was counted ten times or more. J is TRBJ1-4 and V is TRBV9, with no clear D. Trimming took 0 bases from V and 12 from J, leaving 15 bases between them. The CDR3 spans 14 residues. From germline, CDR1 is SGDLS and CDR2 YYNGEE. CDR3 protein: CASSVGVLNDELFF. CDR3 bases: TGTGCCAGCAGCGTAGGAGTCCTTAATGATGAACTGTTTTTT.

The V and J genes are TRBV7-9 and TRBJ1-2, with D perhaps TRBD1 (5 bases). Trimming stripped 5 bases from V and 7 bases from J, with 20 bases between. The germline V gene has CDR1 SEHNR and CDR2 FQNEAQ (reference sequence). The CDR3 consists of 15 residues. CDR3 DNA: TGTGCCAGCAGCGTTGGATTTGGGACCGACGTTGGCTACACCTTC. It is translated as CASSVGFGTDVGYTF.

This clonotype was seen a handful of times. V is TRBV20-1 and J is TRBJ2-1, with D possibly matching TRBD2 (5 bases). The germline V gene encodes CDR1 DFQATT and CDR2 SNEGSKA (reference sequence). The CDR3 spans 15 residues. V was shortened by 6 bases and J by 4 bases, with 19 bases between the two germline ends. The CDR3 DNA reads as TGCAGTGCCACCATTCAGGACTCACCATACAATGAGCAGTTCTTC. The encoded protein is CSATIQDSPYNEQFF.

In nucleotides, the CDR3 is TGTGCCAGTAGTATACGGCGGGAGGAACGCACAGATACGCAGTATTTT. Translation: CASSIRREERTDTQYF. V gene TRBV19 combines with J gene TRBJ2-3; 8 nucleotides agree with TRBD2. Germline trimming cut 2 bases from V and 1 base from J; bases unmatched to any gene: 5. The germline V gene encodes CDR1 LNHDA and CDR2 SQIVND (reference sequence). The CDR3 extends over 16 amino acids.

This clonotype was seen repeatedly, ten times or more. The chain combines TRBV10-3 with TRBJ2-5; D may be TRBD2 (6 bases). The V end was cut by 1 base, the J end by 2 bases, with 11 bases between. CDR3 length equals 15 residues. CDR1 is ENHRY, CDR2 SYGVKD, per germline. This CDR3 is CAISELAEGQETQYF. CDR3 DNA sequence: TGTGCCATCAGTGAGTTGGCGGAGGGGCAAGAGACCCAGTACTTC.

The V call is TRBV15, the J call TRBJ2-1; 10 bases map to TRBD2. V trimming: 7 bases; J trimming: 3 bases; junction bases outside the gene matches: 15. CDR1 is LNHNV and CDR2 is YYDKDF in the germline V gene (reference sequence). The CDR3 is made up of 18 amino acids. The DNA for the CDR3 is TGTGCCACCACGATGTCGACCGCTAGCGGGAGATTCTACAATGAGCAGTTCTTC. As protein: CATTMSTASGRFYNEQFF.

This clonotype was detected a few times. The chain has TRBV10-3 and TRBJ1-3, with a weak D call TRBD1 (5 bases). The ends were cut back, 6 bases at V and 3 bases at J, with 21 bases in the middle. CDR1 is ENHRY, CDR2 SYGVKD, per germline. The length of the CDR3 is 17 residues. The CDR3 reads CAIRPVSLGVNGNTIYF. The CDR3 coding sequence is TGTGCCATCAGGCCAGTTTCCTTGGGGGTGAATGGAAACACCATATATTTT.

The chain carries TRBV19 and TRBJ1-1; D may be TRBD1 (5 bases). Trimming took 5 bases from V and 4 from J, leaving 17 bases between them. The germline CDR1 and CDR2 sequences are LNHDA and SQIVND (reference sequence). This CDR3 contains 15 residues. This CDR3 is CASSSLGDVVTEAFF. CDR3 DNA: TGTGCCAGTAGTTCCCTGGGGGATGTCGTCACTGAAGCTTTCTTT.

In this sample, this clonotype turned up many times. The rearrangement links TRBV3-1 to TRBJ2-2; D is unresolved. Trimming cost V 0 bases and J 8 bases, with 4 bases left between them. The CDR3 spans 12 residues. Germline V gives CDR1 LGHDT, CDR2 YNNKEL (reference sequence). For the CDR3, the DNA is TGTGCCAGCAGCCAAGAGACGGGGGAGCTGTTTTTT. It specifies CASSQETGELFF.

The chain couples TRBV13 to TRBJ2-7, with 8 bases identical to TRBD2. Germline assignment: CDR1 PRHDT and CDR2 FYEKMQ (reference sequence). V lost 6 bases, J lost 6 bases, and 7 bases stayed unmatched. The CDR3 sequence is 13 residues long. CDR3 in amino acids: CASRAGGGSEQYF. DNA of the CDR3: TGTGCCAGCAGGGCGGGAGGAGGTTCCGAGCAGTACTTC. The full variable domain, its missing parts supplied by reference TRBV13 and TRBJ2-7, is AAGVIQSPRHLIKEKRETATLKCYPIPRHDTVYWYQQGPGQDPQFLISFYEKMQSDKGSIPDRFSAQQFSDYHSELNMSSLELGDSALYFCASRAGGGSEQYFGPGTRLTVT.

This chain joins TRBV7-2 and TRBJ2-1; D may be TRBD2 (5 bases). Per the germline V gene, CDR1 is SGHTA and CDR2 is FQGNSA. CDR3 length: 13 residues. Between the trimmed V and J ends, which lost 5 bases and 10 bases, there was a span of 15 bases. The DNA for the CDR3 is TGTGCCAGCAGCCAAGATCCATCGGGGGAGCAGTTCTTC. Translated, it gives CASSQDPSGEQFF.

This clonotype was detected many times. The rearrangement links TRBV12-3 or TRBV12-4 to TRBJ2-1; D gene unclear. The V and J ends lost 1 base and 8 bases respectively, with 6 bases between them. This CDR3 spans 12 amino acids. The CDR3 region is CASSLGADEQFF. CDR3 DNA: TGTGCCAGCAGTTTAGGGGCGGATGAGCAGTTCTTC.

The chain combines TRBV12-3 or TRBV12-4 with TRBJ1-1; D gene uncertain. The CDR3 has 14 residues. The germline V and J ends were trimmed by 3 bases and 0 bases, with 8 bases remaining between them. CDR3: CASSFDIMNTEAFF. CDR3 coding DNA: TGTGCCAGCAGTTTCGACATCATGAACACTGAAGCTTTCTTT.

This clonotype showed up just a few times. This chain joins TRBV13 and TRBJ1-6, with TRBD1 matching 7 bases. Trimming cost V 4 bases and J 7 bases; bases outside gene matches: 7. The CDR3 runs to 15 residues. In germline, CDR1 is PRHDT, CDR2 FYEKMQ (reference sequence). The CDR3, as DNA: TGTGCCAGCAGCTCCAGGGGGGGGAGGAATTCACCCCTCCACTTT. This sequence encodes CASSSRGGRNSPLHF.

Details on this clonotype: Germline and junction disagree at one end, which may indicate a read error. The chain couples TRBV7-9 to TRBJ2-5, with D possibly being TRBD2 (6 bases). This CDR3 region has 15 residues. Germline V CDR1 and CDR2: SEHNR, FQNEAQ (reference sequence). CDR3 in amino acids: CASSFSGRGREAQYF. CDR3 sequence (DNA): TGTGCCAGCAGCTTTAGCGGCCGGGGTCGAGAGGCCCAGTACTTC.

This clonotype was counted many times. The chain has TRBV5-1 and TRBJ1-2, with 8 nucleotides matching TRBD1. Germline lookup yields CDR1 SGHRS and CDR2 YFSETQ. The CDR3 contains 15 residues. Trimming cost V 5 bases and J 7 bases; bases outside gene matches: 13. CDR3 DNA: TGCGCCAGCAGTCCACAAGGACAGGGTATCTCTGGCTACACCTTC. Translation gives CASSPQGQGISGYTF.

Ten or more counts support this clonotype. The rearrangement joins TRBV7-8 to TRBJ2-2; TRBD1 might be the D (5 bases). Germline loops: CDR1 SGHVS, CDR2 FQNEAQ. Trimming stripped 7 bases from V and 4 bases from J, with 16 bases between. The CDR3 has 15 amino acids. The CDR3 nucleotides are TGTGCCAGCACCCCAGGGTACAGCTCCACCGGGGAGCTGTTTTTT. Encoded protein: CASTPGYSSTGELFF.

This clonotype has a count of ten or more. V and J are TRBV29-1 and TRBJ2-1, with D perhaps TRBD2 (6 bases). Germline V gene sequence: CDR1 SQVTM, CDR2 ANQGSEA. Trimming took 5 bases from V and 5 from J, leaving 10 bases between them. This CDR3 contains 12 residues. The CDR3 DNA sequence: TGCAGCGTTCTTAGCGGAAACAATGAGCAGTTCTTC. This translates into CSVLSGNNEQFF.

This clonotype was recorded at least ten times. The genes are TRBV29-1 and TRBJ1-1; the D is unclear. Germline V gene data show CDR1 as SQVTM and CDR2 as ANQGSEA. This CDR3 has 12 amino acids. V was trimmed by 6 bases and J by 0 bases, leaving 8 bases between them. The CDR3 coding sequence is TGCAGCGTCTATACTATGAACACTGAAGCTTTCTTT. This codes for CSVYTMNTEAFF.

This clonotype was seen ten or more times. J is TRBJ1-1 and V is TRBV20-1; 7 bases map to TRBD1. The V gene end was trimmed by 5 bases and the J gene end by 7 bases; junction bases not matched to a gene: 7. Germline CDR1 DFQATT, CDR2 SNEGSKA (reference sequence). This CDR3 is 12 amino acids long. For the CDR3, the DNA is TGCAGTGCTCTTGGACAGGCTAATGAAGCTTTCTTT. It yields the protein CSALGQANEAFF.